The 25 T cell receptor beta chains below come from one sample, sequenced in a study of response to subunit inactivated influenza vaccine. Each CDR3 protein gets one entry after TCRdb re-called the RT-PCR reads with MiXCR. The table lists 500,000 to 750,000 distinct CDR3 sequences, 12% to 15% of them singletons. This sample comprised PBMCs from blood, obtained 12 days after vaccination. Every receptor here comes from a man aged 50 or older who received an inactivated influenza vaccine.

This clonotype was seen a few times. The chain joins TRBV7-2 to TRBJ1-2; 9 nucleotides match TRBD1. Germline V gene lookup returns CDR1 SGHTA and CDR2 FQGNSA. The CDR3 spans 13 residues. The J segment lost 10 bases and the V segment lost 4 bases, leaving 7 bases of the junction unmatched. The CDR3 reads CASSSGTGRVYTF. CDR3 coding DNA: TGTGCCAGCAGCTCCGGGACAGGGAGAGTCTACACCTTC.

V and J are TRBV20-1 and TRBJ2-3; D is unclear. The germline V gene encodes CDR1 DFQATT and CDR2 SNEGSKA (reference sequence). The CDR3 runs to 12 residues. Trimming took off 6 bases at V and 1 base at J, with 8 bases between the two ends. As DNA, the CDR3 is TGCAGTGCCCCCAAGGGCACAGATACGCAGTATTTT. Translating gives CSAPKGTDTQYF.

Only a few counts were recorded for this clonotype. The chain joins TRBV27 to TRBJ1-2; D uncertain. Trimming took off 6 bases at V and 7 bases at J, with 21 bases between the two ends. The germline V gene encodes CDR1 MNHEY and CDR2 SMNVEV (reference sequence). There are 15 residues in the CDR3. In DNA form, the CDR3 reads TGTGCCAGCAGCCTCGGGGTGGGCCCGGCGACTGGCTACACCTTC. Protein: CASSLGVGPATGYTF.

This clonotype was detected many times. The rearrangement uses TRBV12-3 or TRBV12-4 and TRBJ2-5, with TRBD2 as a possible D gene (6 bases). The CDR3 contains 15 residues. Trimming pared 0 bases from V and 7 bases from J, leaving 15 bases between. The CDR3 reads CASSLAGGPTMTQYF. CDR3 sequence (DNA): TGTGCCAGCAGTTTAGCGGGAGGACCTACAATGACCCAGTACTTC.

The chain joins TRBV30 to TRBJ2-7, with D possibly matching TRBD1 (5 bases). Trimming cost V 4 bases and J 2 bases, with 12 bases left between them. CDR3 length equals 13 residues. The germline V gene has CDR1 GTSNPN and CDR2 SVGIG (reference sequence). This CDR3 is CAWMSRATYEQYF. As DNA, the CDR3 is TGTGCCTGGATGAGCAGGGCTACCTACGAGCAGTACTTC.

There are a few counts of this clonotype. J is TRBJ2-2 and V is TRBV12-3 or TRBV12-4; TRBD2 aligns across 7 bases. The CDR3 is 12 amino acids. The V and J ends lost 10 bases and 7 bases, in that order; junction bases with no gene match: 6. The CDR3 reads CATNSGGGELFF. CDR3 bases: TGTGCCACCAACTCGGGGGGCGGGGAGCTGTTTTTT.

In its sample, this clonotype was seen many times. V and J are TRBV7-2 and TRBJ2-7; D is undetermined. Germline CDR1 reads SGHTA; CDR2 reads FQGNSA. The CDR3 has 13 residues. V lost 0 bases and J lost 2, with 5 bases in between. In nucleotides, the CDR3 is TGTGCCAGCAGCTTAGCTCGGGCCTACGAGCAGTACTTC. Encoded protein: CASSLARAYEQYF.

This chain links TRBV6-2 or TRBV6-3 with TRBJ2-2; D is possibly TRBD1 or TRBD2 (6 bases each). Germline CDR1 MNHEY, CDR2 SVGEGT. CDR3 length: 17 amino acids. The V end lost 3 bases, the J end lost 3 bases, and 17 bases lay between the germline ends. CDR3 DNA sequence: TGTGCCAGCAGTTATCGTTCCGGGGGCTCCTACACCGGGGAGCTGTTTTTT. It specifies CASSYRSGGSYTGELFF.

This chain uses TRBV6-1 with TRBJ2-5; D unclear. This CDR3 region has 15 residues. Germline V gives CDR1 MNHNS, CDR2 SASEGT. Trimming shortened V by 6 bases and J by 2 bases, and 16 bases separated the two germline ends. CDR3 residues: CASSQPRAKQETQYF. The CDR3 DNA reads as TGTGCCAGCAGCCAACCACGCGCTAAGCAAGAGACCCAGTACTTC.

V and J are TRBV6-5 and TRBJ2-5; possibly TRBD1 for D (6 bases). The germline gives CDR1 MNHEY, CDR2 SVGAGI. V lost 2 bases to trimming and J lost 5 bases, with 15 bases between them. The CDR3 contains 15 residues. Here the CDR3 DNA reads TGTGCCAGCAGTTACGGGCAGGGGAAGCTTGAGACCCAGTACTTC. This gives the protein CASSYGQGKLETQYF.

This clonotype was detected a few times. The chain's CDR3 is CASSLSSQTSGDPWSYNEQFF. CDR3 in DNA: TGTGCCAGCAGCTTATCGTCTCAGACTAGCGGGGACCCATGGAGTTACAATGAGCAGTTCTTC. The chain has TRBV11-1 and TRBJ2-1, with 11 bases lining up with TRBD2. The germline V gene has CDR1 SGHAT and CDR2 FQDESV (reference sequence). The CDR3 length is 21 residues. Germline trimming cut 2 bases from V and 4 bases from J; bases unmatched to any gene: 19.

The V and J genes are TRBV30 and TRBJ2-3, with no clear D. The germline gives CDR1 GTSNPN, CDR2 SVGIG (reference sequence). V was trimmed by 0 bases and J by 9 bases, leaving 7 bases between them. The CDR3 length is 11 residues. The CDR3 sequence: CAWSVKATQYF. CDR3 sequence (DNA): TGTGCCTGGAGTGTAAAGGCAACGCAGTATTTT.

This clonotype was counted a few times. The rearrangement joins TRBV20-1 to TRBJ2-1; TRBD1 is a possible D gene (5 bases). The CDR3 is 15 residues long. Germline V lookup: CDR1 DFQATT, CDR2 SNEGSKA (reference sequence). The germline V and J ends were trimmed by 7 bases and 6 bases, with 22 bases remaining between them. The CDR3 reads CSGARSQGTGNEQFF. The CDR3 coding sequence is TGCAGTGGGGCAAGGTCCCAGGGAACAGGCAATGAGCAGTTCTTC.

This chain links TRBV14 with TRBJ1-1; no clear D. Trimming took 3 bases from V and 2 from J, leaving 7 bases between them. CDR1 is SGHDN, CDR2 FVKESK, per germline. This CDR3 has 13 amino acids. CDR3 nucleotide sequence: TGTGCCAGCAGCCAGATCTTAAACACTGAAGCTTTCTTT. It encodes CASSQILNTEAFF.

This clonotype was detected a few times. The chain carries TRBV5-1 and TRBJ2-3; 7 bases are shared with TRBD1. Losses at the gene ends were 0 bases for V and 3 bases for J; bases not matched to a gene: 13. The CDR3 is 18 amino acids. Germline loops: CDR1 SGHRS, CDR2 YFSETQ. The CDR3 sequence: CASSLAFRGGGNTDTQYF. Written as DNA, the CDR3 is TGCGCCAGCAGCTTGGCATTTCGAGGGGGCGGCAATACAGATACGCAGTATTTT.

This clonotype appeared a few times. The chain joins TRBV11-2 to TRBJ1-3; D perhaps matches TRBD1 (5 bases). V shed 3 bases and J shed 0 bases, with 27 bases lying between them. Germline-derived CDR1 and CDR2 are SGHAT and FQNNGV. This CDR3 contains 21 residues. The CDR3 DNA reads TGTGCCAGCAGCTTCCCCCGGTACGCAGGGCAAGTGATGAACTCTGGAAACACCATATATTTT. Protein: CASSFPRYAGQVMNSGNTIYF.

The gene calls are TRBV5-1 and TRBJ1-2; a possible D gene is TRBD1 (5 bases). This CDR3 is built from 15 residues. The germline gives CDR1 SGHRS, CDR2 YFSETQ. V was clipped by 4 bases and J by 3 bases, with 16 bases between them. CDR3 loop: CASSPGRGRDYGYTF. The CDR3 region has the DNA TGCGCCAGCAGCCCCGGCCGGGGGAGGGACTATGGCTACACCTTC. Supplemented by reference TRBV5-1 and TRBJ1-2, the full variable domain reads KAGVTQTPRYLIKTRGQQVTLSCSPISGHRSVSWYQQTPGQGLQFLFEYFSETQRNKGNFPGRFSGRQFSNSRSEMNVSTLELGDSALYLCASSPGRGRDYGYTFGSGTRLTVV.

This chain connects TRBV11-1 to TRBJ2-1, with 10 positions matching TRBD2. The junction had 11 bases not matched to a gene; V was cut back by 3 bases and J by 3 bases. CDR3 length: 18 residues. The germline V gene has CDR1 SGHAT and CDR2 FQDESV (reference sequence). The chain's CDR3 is CASSLWGRLAGNYNEQFF. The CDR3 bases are TGTGCCAGCAGCTTGTGGGGGCGACTAGCGGGTAACTACAATGAGCAGTTCTTC.

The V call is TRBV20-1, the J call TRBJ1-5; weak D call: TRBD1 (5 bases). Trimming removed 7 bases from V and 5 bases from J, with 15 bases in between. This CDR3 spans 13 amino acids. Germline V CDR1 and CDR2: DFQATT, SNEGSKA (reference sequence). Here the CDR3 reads CSGRRGRDQPQHF. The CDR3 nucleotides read TGCAGTGGTAGGAGGGGTAGGGATCAGCCCCAGCATTTT.

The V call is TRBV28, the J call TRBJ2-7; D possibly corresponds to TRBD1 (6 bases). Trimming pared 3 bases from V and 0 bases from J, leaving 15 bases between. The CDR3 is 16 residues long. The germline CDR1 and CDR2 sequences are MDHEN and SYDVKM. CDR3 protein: CASSFADRSPSYEQYF. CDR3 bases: TGTGCCAGCAGTTTCGCCGACAGGTCCCCCTCCTACGAGCAGTACTTC.

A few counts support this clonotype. The chain's CDR3 is CASSLSWIGGYTF. CDR3 DNA sequence: TGTGCCAGCAGTTTATCGTGGATAGGTGGCTACACCTTC. The chain recombines TRBV27 with TRBJ1-2, with no clear D. Germline-derived CDR1 and CDR2 are MNHEY and SMNVEV (reference sequence). This CDR3 comprises 13 residues. The germline V and J ends were trimmed by 0 bases and 7 bases, with 9 bases remaining between them.

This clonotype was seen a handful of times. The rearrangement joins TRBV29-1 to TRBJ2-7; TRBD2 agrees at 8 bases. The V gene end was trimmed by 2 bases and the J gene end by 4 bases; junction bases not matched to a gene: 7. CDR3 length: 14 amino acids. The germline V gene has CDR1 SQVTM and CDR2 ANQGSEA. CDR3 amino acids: CSVESAGGRYEQYF. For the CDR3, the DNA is TGCAGCGTTGAAAGCGCTGGCGGGAGGTACGAGCAGTACTTC.

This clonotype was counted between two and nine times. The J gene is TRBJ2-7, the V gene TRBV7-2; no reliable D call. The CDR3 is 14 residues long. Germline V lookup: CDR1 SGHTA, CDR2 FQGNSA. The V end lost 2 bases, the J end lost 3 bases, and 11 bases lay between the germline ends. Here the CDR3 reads CASSLTEWSYEQYF. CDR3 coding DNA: TGTGCCAGCAGCTTAACAGAGTGGAGCTACGAGCAGTACTTC.

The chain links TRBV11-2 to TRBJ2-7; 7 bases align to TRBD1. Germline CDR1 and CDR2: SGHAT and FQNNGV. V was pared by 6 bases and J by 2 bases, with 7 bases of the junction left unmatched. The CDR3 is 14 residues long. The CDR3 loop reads CASRSGTVTYEQYF. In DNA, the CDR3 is TGTGCCAGCAGATCCGGGACAGTGACCTACGAGCAGTACTTC.

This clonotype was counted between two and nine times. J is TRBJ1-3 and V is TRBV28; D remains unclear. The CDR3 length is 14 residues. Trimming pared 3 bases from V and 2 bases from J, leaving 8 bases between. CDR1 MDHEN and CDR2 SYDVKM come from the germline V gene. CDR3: CASSFLGTGNTIYF. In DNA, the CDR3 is TGTGCCAGCAGTTTTTTGGGGACTGGAAACACCATATATTTT.